This T cell receptor (beta chain) was sequenced during a study of early T cells in non-severe SARS-CoV-2 infection. Background on the study: The sequenced material was bulk RNA from unsorted whole blood, and its chains were unpaired.

About this clonotype itself: The target antigen is unknown.

Findings and limits, study-wide: Sequences matched to VDJdb favored anti-spike CD8 responses, while private and CD4 specificities were missed.

The protocol attached unique molecular identifiers to individual cDNA molecules. TCRdb ran MiXCR on the 5' RACE reads and lists one entry per CDR3 protein. The top ten clones hold approximately 10% of a sample with over 80,000 distinct CDR3 sequences, 11% to 15% of them seen once. The V end lost 3 bases, the J end lost 4 bases, and 7 bases lay between the germline ends. This CDR3 contains 12 residues. The clonotype comes from an adult who was a healthcare worker with PCR-confirmed SARS-CoV-2 infection or an uninfected control (not recorded which). The sample comprised whole blood. This chain joins TRBV12-3 or TRBV12-4 and TRBJ2-7; no clear D. This CDR3 is CASSLAVYEQYF. The DNA of the CDR3 is TGTGCCAGCAGTTTGGCAGTATACGAGCAGTACTTC.